This entry describes one T cell receptor (beta chain). This clone was seen once. This receptor's antigen is unknown. Base qualities are not recorded, but no much larger clone differs from it by a single base. Libraries were made using the immunoSEQ multiplex PCR assay. As stored in TCRdb, this immuneACCESS dataset retains in-frame rearrangements with V and J assigned. A fraction of the clones does not appear; measured against another copy, unresolved V genes explain less than half of the discrepancy, and the remainder lacks a known reason. The sample includes fewer than 130,000 clones, with approximately 88% observed a single time. Around 3.5% of the sample goes to the ten largest clones. This entry comes from a study of control samples from healthy donors and cancer patients (dated by TCRdb to the early 2020s). The CDR3 has 15 amino acids, counting the end cysteine and phenylalanine. Kept here is only the CDR3 DNA, which spans 45 bases and is read in frame from base 1. Germline trimming amounts to 6 bases on V and 2 bases on J, with 9 as the count of junction bases outside the gene matches. CDR1 ENHRY and CDR2 SYGVKD were looked up in the germline V gene.

The clonotype was recovered from a woman in her fifties or sixties with lung cancer. The chain links TRBV10-3 with TRBJ1-2, with 7 middle bases fitting TRBD1. The specimen was PBMCs. The sequenced DNA: TGTGCCATCAGGGAAGACAGGGTTTCGAACTATGGCTACACCTTC. This translates into CAIREDRVSNYGYTF.